The 27 T cell receptor beta chains reported below all come from one sample, sequenced in a study of T cell responses to AZD1222 COVID-19 vaccine (dated by TCRdb to the early 2020s). The meaning of the sample's time point label: baseline before first vaccination. The library was obtained by the immunoSEQ multiplex PCR assay. TCRdb re-hosts the immuneACCESS table, in-frame sequences only. Its copies lack some clones; in the studies checked, an unresolved V gene accounts for under half of them, and the cause for the rest is not known. This sample is represented by around 150,000 clones; roughly 94% of them were singletons. The top ten hold roughly 1.2% of the sample. The specimen was peripheral blood, collected on day 0 of AZD1222 vaccination. Receptors originate from an adult in good health.

Turning to this clone: Other nucleotide sequences from this sample produce the same CDR3. The chain is built from TRBV7-9 and TRBJ1-1, with no clear D. V was shortened by 3 bases and J by 5 bases, with 10 bases between the two germline ends. Germline assignment: CDR1 SEHNR and CDR2 FQNEAQ (reference sequence). CDR3 size: 13 residues. Written as DNA, the CDR3 is TGTGCCAGCAGCTTGGCGTTGGGGACTGAAGCTTTCTTT. It codes for CASSLALGTEAFF.

The chain is built from TRBV15 and TRBJ1-3; D remains unclear. From germline, CDR1 is LNHNV and CDR2 YYDKDF (reference sequence). V was pared by 0 bases and J by 5 bases, with 2 bases between. The CDR3 loop spans 12 amino acids. This chain's CDR3 is CATSRDRNTIYF. In DNA form, the CDR3 reads TGTGCCACCAGCAGAGATCGAAACACCATATATTTT.

The rearrangement uses TRBV5-4 and TRBJ2-5, with TRBD1 matching over 7 bases. The junction had 4 bases not matched to a gene; V was cut back by 4 bases and J by 10 bases. The germline V gene encodes CDR1 SGHNT and CDR2 YYREEE (reference sequence). The CDR3 spans 11 residues. CDR3 in amino acids: CASSTDRVQYF. The CDR3 DNA reads TGTGCCAGCAGCACCGACAGGGTCCAGTACTTC.

This clone came up once. This chain uses TRBV27 with TRBJ1-6; D unclear. From germline, CDR1 is MNHEY and CDR2 SMNVEV (reference sequence). Trimming took off 1 base at V and 8 bases at J, with 12 bases between the two ends. CDR3 size: 15 residues. The DNA of the CDR3 is TGTGCCAGCAGTTTATACCGGGGAAGGGATTCACCCCTCCACTTT. Protein product: CASSLYRGRDSPLHF.

The chain combines TRBV30 with TRBJ1-2; D call uncertain. The germline gives CDR1 GTSNPN, CDR2 SVGIG (reference sequence). This CDR3 has 16 residues. V lost 3 bases to trimming and J lost 6 bases, with 23 bases between them. CDR3 in DNA: TGTGCCTGGAGGGTGTGGGCAGGTAGAGGTTTCAATGGCTACACCTTC. Translating it yields CAWRVWAGRGFNGYTF.

This clone has a single count. The chain recombines TRBV5-6 with TRBJ1-5, with D possibly matching TRBD1 (5 bases). The CDR3 length is 13 residues. CDR1 and CDR2 from the germline V gene are SGHDT and YYEEEE. The V gene lost 6 bases and the J gene lost 4 bases, with 11 bases spanning the gap. The CDR3 DNA sequence: TGTGCCAGCACCACGGGGCCAAATCAGCCCCAGCATTTT. It encodes CASTTGPNQPQHF.

The chain joins TRBV4-1 to TRBJ1-1; D is unclear. The germline CDR1 and CDR2 sequences are MGHRA and YSYEKL. The V end lost 0 bases, the J end lost 0 bases, and 8 bases lay between the germline ends. The CDR3 covers 15 residues. CDR3 residues: CASSQEWRMNTEAFF. In nucleotides, the CDR3 is TGCGCCAGCAGCCAAGAATGGCGGATGAACACTGAAGCTTTCTTT.

The V gene is TRBV5-4, the J gene TRBJ2-5; D is perhaps TRBD1 (5 bases). Germline CDR1 SGHNT, CDR2 YYREEE (reference sequence). V was pared by 1 base and J by 4 bases, with 14 bases between. The CDR3 is 15 residues long. This CDR3 reads CASSLFDRSLETQYF. In nucleotides, the CDR3 is TGTGCCAGCAGCTTGTTTGACAGAAGTTTAGAGACCCAGTACTTC.

The J gene is TRBJ1-4, the V gene TRBV4-1; a weak D match, TRBD1 (5 bases). The germline CDR1 and CDR2 sequences are MGHRA and YSYEKL. Trimming cost V 0 bases and J 5 bases, with 13 bases left between them. The CDR3 spans 16 residues. CDR3 sequence: CASSQDPGQLNEKLFF. In DNA, the CDR3 is TGCGCCAGCAGCCAAGACCCAGGGCAGCTCAATGAAAAACTGTTTTTT.

The V call is TRBV6-5, the J call TRBJ2-2; D is unresolved. CDR1 and CDR2 (germline): MNHEY, SVGAGI. The CDR3 contains 15 residues. Trimming shortened V by 6 bases and J by 2 bases, and 13 bases separated the two germline ends. Here the CDR3 reads CASRWTQTNTGELFF. The DNA of the CDR3 is TGTGCCAGCAGGTGGACCCAAACAAACACCGGGGAGCTGTTTTTT.

This chain connects TRBV5-4 to TRBJ2-7; 11 bases agree with TRBD2. The germline gives CDR1 SGHNT, CDR2 YYREEE (reference sequence). This CDR3 spans 16 amino acids. Germline trimming cut 2 bases from V and 6 bases from J; bases unmatched to any gene: 10. In DNA form, the CDR3 reads TGTGCCAGCAGCTTAGAACTAGCGGGAGTTCCCCTCGAGCAGTACGTC. This encodes CASSLELAGVPLEQYV.

This chain uses TRBV12-2 with TRBJ1-2. TRBV12-2 is classified as a pseudogene. This CDR3 is built from 18 residues. In DNA form, the CDR3 reads TGTGCAAGTCGCTTAAGGAGTCTCCGGGCCCTCGCTAACTATGGCTACACCTTC. Encoded protein: CASRLRSLRALANYGYTF.

The chain employs TRBV3-1 (or the pseudogene TRBV3-2) and TRBJ1-2; 7 positions agree with TRBD1. The CDR3 runs to 14 residues. The junction had 4 bases not matched to a gene; V was cut back by 6 bases and J by 0 bases. Germline CDR1 and CDR2: LGHDT and YNNKEL (reference sequence). The chain's CDR3 is CASRPQGSNYGYTF. The CDR3 DNA follows: TGTGCCAGCAGACCACAGGGGTCTAACTATGGCTACACCTTC.

The V and J genes are TRBV5-5 and TRBJ2-7; no firm D call. This CDR3 has 14 residues. Germline CDR1 is SGHKS and CDR2 is YYEKEE (reference sequence). Trimming took off 0 bases at V and 6 bases at J, with 13 bases between the two ends. The CDR3 DNA reads TGTGCCAGCAGCTTGGCCGCTCGTGTCGGCGAGCAGTACGTC. Translated, it gives CASSLAARVGEQYV.

V usage is TRBV3-1 (or the pseudogene TRBV3-2) and J usage is TRBJ2-1; 7 bases are a match to TRBD2. CDR1 LGHDT and CDR2 YNNKEL come from the germline V gene (reference sequence). The V segment lost 3 bases and the J segment 6 bases; nucleotides outside the gene matches: 17. The CDR3 has 18 residues. The CDR3 DNA reads TGTGCCAGCAGCCAGACCGCCCCGACTAGCTACGGGGGCAATGAGCAGTTCTTC. Its protein product is CASSQTAPTSYGGNEQFF.

The rearrangement uses TRBV4-1 and TRBJ2-1; 8 bases line up with TRBD2. The V segment lost 6 bases and the J segment 0 bases; nucleotides outside the gene matches: 10. Germline V gene lookup returns CDR1 MGHRA and CDR2 YSYEKL. The CDR3 has 17 residues. CDR3: CASSLSGAAGSYNEQFF. The DNA of the CDR3 is TGCGCCAGCAGTCTTAGCGGGGCGGCTGGCTCCTACAATGAGCAGTTCTTC.

This sequence joins TRBV9 and TRBJ2-3; 12 nucleotides agree with TRBD2. The germline V gene has CDR1 SGDLS and CDR2 YYNGEE. The CDR3 sequence is 17 residues long. Losses at the gene ends were 0 bases for V and 5 bases for J; bases not matched to a gene: 7. The chain's CDR3 is CASSVDLVGLAGDTQYF. In nucleotides, the CDR3 is TGTGCCAGCAGCGTAGACCTCGTGGGACTAGCGGGAGATACGCAGTATTTT.

This clone was observed a few times. The CDR3 reads CASSPGTGSSYEQYV. The CDR3 DNA sequence: TGCGCCAGCAGCCCCGGGACAGGGAGCTCCTACGAGCAGTACGTC. V and J are TRBV5-1 and TRBJ2-7; 9 bases align to TRBD1. This CDR3 spans 15 amino acids. CDR1 is SGHRS, CDR2 YFSETQ, per germline. V trimming: 4 bases; J trimming: 0 bases; junction bases outside the gene matches: 5.

This clone has a handful of counts. This chain connects TRBV5-4 to TRBJ2-5; possibly TRBD1 for D (6 bases). CDR3 length: 15 amino acids. Germline values: CDR1 SGHNT, CDR2 YYREEE (reference sequence). The V end lost 0 bases, the J end lost 5 bases, and 14 bases lay between the germline ends. CDR3 sequence (DNA): TGTGCCAGCAGCTTGGATGGGACACGACGGGAGACCCAGTACTTC. It encodes CASSLDGTRRETQYF.

The rearrangement links TRBV6-1 to TRBJ1-2; maybe TRBD1 (6 bases). The V gene's germline CDR1 is MNHNS and CDR2 SASEGT. Deletions cut 3 bases from V and 4 bases from J, with 15 bases between. The CDR3 spans 15 residues. Here the CDR3 reads CASSETLTGFYGYTF. The CDR3 DNA reads as TGTGCCAGCAGTGAGACCTTAACAGGGTTCTATGGCTACACCTTC.

The rearrangement uses TRBV25-1 and TRBJ1-5; 9 bases map to TRBD1. This CDR3 spans 15 amino acids. V dropped 3 bases and J dropped 5; count of bases not matched to a gene: 5. Germline V gene data show CDR1 as MGHDK and CDR2 as SYGVNS. This CDR3 is CASSDGTGRDQPQHF. The DNA of the CDR3 is TGTGCCAGCAGTGACGGGACAGGGAGGGATCAGCCCCAGCATTTT.

The chain uses TRBV27 and TRBJ1-2; D perhaps matches TRBD1 (6 bases). The CDR3 contains 15 residues. The germline gives CDR1 MNHEY, CDR2 SMNVEV (reference sequence). V lost 5 bases and J 4 bases, leaving 17 bases between the germline ends. CDR3 bases: TGTGCCAGCAGTCCCACGGGGGGGCACGGCTATGGCTACACCTTC. Residues: CASSPTGGHGYGYTF.

This chain connects TRBV27 to TRBJ1-2; D perhaps matches TRBD1 (5 bases). The CDR3 consists of 14 residues. CDR1 MNHEY and CDR2 SMNVEV come from the germline V gene (reference sequence). The ends were cut back, 5 bases at V and 8 bases at J, with 18 bases in the middle. CDR3 sequence: CASSLVGRGRGYTF. CDR3 DNA: TGTGCCAGCAGTCTAGTCGGAAGGGGTAGGGGCTACACCTTC.

The chain uses TRBV7-9 and TRBJ2-1; 9 bases are shared with TRBD2. V gave up 5 bases and J gave up 9 bases; unmatched junction bases: 8. The CDR3 loop spans 14 amino acids. CDR1 and CDR2 from the germline V gene are SEHNR and FQNEAQ (reference sequence). CDR3 in amino acids: CASSPGLAFGEQFF. In nucleotides, the CDR3 is TGTGCCAGCAGCCCGGGACTAGCATTTGGTGAGCAGTTCTTC.

The rearrangement uses TRBV5-8 and TRBJ1-5, with 8 bases fitting TRBD1. J lost 4 bases, V lost 9 bases, and 9 bases had no gene match. CDR3 length: 14 amino acids. Germline values: CDR1 SGHTS, CDR2 YDEGEE. The CDR3 nucleotides are TGTGCCACCCTCGACAGGGGAAGAAATCAGCCCCAGCATTTT. Protein product: CATLDRGRNQPQHF.

The chain links TRBV7-9 to TRBJ2-1; a possible D gene is TRBD2 (6 bases). There are 16 residues in the CDR3. Per the germline V gene, CDR1 is SEHNR and CDR2 is FQNEAQ (reference sequence). Trimming took 2 bases from V and 4 from J, leaving 15 bases between them. Here the CDR3 DNA reads TGTGCCAGCAGCTTACTGCGGGACCTGATTTACAATGAGCAGTTCTTC. As protein: CASSLLRDLIYNEQFF.

The V and J genes are TRBV19 and TRBJ2-4; no reliable D call. The V end was cut by 4 bases, the J end by 0 bases, with 4 bases between. In germline, CDR1 is LNHDA, CDR2 SQIVND (reference sequence). CDR3 length: 13 residues. CDR3 DNA sequence: TGTGCCAGTAGTACTATAGCCAAAAACATTCAGTACTTC. Translating it yields CASSTIAKNIQYF.